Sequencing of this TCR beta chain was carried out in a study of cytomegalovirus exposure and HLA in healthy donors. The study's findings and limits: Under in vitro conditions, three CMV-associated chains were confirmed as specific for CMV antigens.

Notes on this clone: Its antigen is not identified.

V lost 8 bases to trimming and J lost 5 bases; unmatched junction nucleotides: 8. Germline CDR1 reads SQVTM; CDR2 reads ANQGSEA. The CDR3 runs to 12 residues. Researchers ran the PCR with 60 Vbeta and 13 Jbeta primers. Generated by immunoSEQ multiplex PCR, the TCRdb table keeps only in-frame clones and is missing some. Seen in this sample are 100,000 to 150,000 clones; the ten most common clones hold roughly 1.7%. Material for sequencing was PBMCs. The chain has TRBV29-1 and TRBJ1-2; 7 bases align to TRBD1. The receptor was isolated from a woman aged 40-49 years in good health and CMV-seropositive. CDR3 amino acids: CSISGTAYGYTF. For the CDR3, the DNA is TGCAGCATATCCGGGACAGCATATGGCTACACCTTC.